The rows below give T cell receptor beta chains drawn from one sample of a study of blood T cell repertoires in COVID-19. Measured with immunoSEQ multiplex PCR; TCRdb has only the in-frame clones, and not every one. The sample contains roughly 32,000 clones, 80% to 95% of which appear only once. The material sequenced was peripheral blood. The receptors derive from a male donor with active COVID-19. Each CDR3 is given without its conserved first and last residue. Clone sizes are given selectively: once, few, many, or a class where the clone is expanded.

v_gene	abundance	j_gene	CDR3aa
TRBV7-3	.	TRBJ1-2	ASSAGTGDLYGYT
TRBV3-1/TRBV3-2	.	TRBJ1-5	ASSLAGNQPQH
TRBV5-1	.	TRBJ2-7	ASGLRGRYEQY
TRBV6-1	.	TRBJ1-3	ASSESWRISGNTIY
TRBV4-2	.	TRBJ1-1	ASSQGSGTEAF
TRBV30	once	TRBJ2-3	AWSPRTGRSTDTQY
TRBV4-2	.	TRBJ2-5	ASSQGQEQETQY
TRBV19	.	TRBJ2-1	ASSLRTSGDNEQF
TRBV6-5	.	TRBJ2-2	ASTGSGELF
TRBV9	.	TRBJ1-1	ASGGRKSNTEAF
TRBV6-1	.	TRBJ2-4	ASSGGGPLAKNIQY
TRBV2	.	TRBJ2-4	ASSRGGGSHAGNIQY
TRBV4-1	.	TRBJ1-3	ASSQGSRQGAGNTIY
TRBV5-4	.	TRBJ2-5	ASSFGLLAGKETQY
TRBV5-6	.	TRBJ1-3	ASSRNADRRYSGNTIY
TRBV29-1	.	TRBJ1-2	SVPGVLNGYT
TRBV14	few	TRBJ2-1	ASSQVLAGGINEQF
TRBV6-1	.	TRBJ2-7	ASSELDGGLGEQY
TRBV9	.	TRBJ2-1	ASSRKVRRENYNEQF
TRBV7-9	.	TRBJ2-2	ASSSRDRNTGELF
TRBV5-1	.	TRBJ2-7	ASSLFTGYGLYEQY
TRBV5-1	.	TRBJ1-4	ASSPGQGVVGEKLF
TRBV5-1	once	TRBJ2-7	ASSPGPGTYEQY
TRBV19	.	TRBJ1-5	ATSWTGNSNQPQH
TRBV19	.	TRBJ1-5	AAPWGQGGDQPQH
TRBV6-5	.	TRBJ2-1	ATTTSHNEQF
TRBV10-3	.	TRBJ2-7	AISDSSGGSRYEQY
TRBV12-3/TRBV12-4	.	TRBJ1-5	ASSISSNQPQH
TRBV2	.	TRBJ1-1	ASSTYTENTEAF
TRBV4-3	.	TRBJ1-1	ASSQDRNTEAF
TRBV5-4	.	TRBJ2-3	ASSNPGLGNTDTQY
TRBV7-8	.	TRBJ1-2	ASSLDRAGGYT
TRBV6-5	.	TRBJ2-7	ASSYSIPGIYEQY
TRBV7-3	.	TRBJ1-2	ASSLTPGLQGYT
TRBV6-4	once	TRBJ2-3	ASSDVAGETDTQY
TRBV4-1	.	TRBJ2-5	ASSQGIGRAGDPRETQY
TRBV5-4	once	TRBJ1-6	ASSLAGSVGSGSPLH
TRBV6-5	.	TRBJ1-1	ASSYIGQGATEAF
TRBV3-1/TRBV3-2	.	TRBJ2-7	ASSPPGGLGSLMQY
TRBV19	.	TRBJ1-4	ASSMGQGTTNEKLF
TRBV19	.	TRBJ1-1	ASQLGAPQGTEAF
TRBV7-8	.	TRBJ1-1	ASSLRDKQGLGTEAF
TRBV19	.	TRBJ2-5	ASSTTGTGRETQY
TRBV7-2	.	TRBJ2-7	ASSLGLAGGIEQY
TRBV6-2/TRBV6-3	.	TRBJ2-7	ASSQTGHPYEQY
TRBV7-8	.	TRBJ1-2	ASSLQQGDGYT
TRBV7-3	.	TRBJ2-2	ASSLSTGVAGELF
TRBV5-1	once	TRBJ2-4	ASSLERTKNIQY
TRBV7-9	.	TRBJ2-3	ASSPRETTDTQY
TRBV6-5	.	TRBJ2-1	ASSSDRGGYNEQF
TRBV4-3	.	TRBJ2-7	ASSLGPGLYEQY
TRBV19	once	TRBJ1-2	ASRRPGTGASHGYT
TRBV4-3	.	TRBJ1-2	ASSQDRQSTFLNYGYT
TRBV10-1	.	TRBJ2-7	ASSDPSGGKYEQY